This T cell receptor beta chain was documented in a study of CD8+CD57+ T cells in acquired aplastic anemia. Background on the study: Isolated CD4+ and CD8+ cells, once sorted, yielded DNA averaging roughly 3 ug.

Study findings and constraints: It was found that twenty-nine CD8+ CDR3 sequences were shared between patients and controls. Patient and control CD8+ Simpson's diversity was not significantly different.

Template material for TCR beta VDJ and CDR3 profiling consisted of genomic DNA. TCRdb re-derived calls from the reads in MiXCR, one entry per CDR3 protein. The data show over 200,000 distinct CDR3 sequences, with over 60% seen just once and 25% to 35% held by the top ten. As concerns this clonotype: Its antigen is not identified.

CDR3 length equals 13 residues. The germline V gene has CDR1 MNHNS and CDR2 SASEGT. The V and J ends lost 2 bases and 3 bases respectively, with 8 bases between them. V gene TRBV6-1 combines with J gene TRBJ2-7; D is undetermined. The sample taken for sequencing was sorted CD4+, CD8+, or CD8+CD57+ T cells (not recorded which) from PBMCs. The TCR sequence derives from a human donor in good health. CDR3 region: CASSERTHYEQYF. The CDR3 DNA follows: TGTGCCAGCAGTGAACGGACCCACTACGAGCAGTACTTC.